This T cell receptor (beta chain) was sequenced during a study of blood T cell repertoires in COVID-19 (dated by TCRdb to 2020 to 2022). Regarding the complete study: Samples covering the acute and convalescent phases of COVID-19 were provided by collaborators in the United States, Italy and Spain. The material from the prospective study consisted of cDNA or gDNA derived from T cells, B-cell-depleted T cells, or PBMCs. The dataset comprised deeply sampled blood TCRbeta repertoires from subjects exposed to, actively infected with, or recovered from COVID-19. The repertoires were made available in a free public database intended to serve as a resource for research on the immune response to SARS-CoV-2. The samples were drawn from the first 160 participants of the ongoing ImmuneRACE study and from 1,254 subjects provided by 6 global collaborators. The sample metadata nearly always contained a de-identified subject ID, COVID-19 status, age in years and sex. Where available, HLA class I and class II types were taken from metadata supplied by the sample provider and were not determined by assay-based typing.

Turning to this clone: What antigen it recognizes has not been identified. No per-base quality is available; no much larger clone lies one base away.

TCRbeta CDR3 regions were amplified from genomic DNA by means of the immunoSEQ Assay, a bias-controlled multiplex PCR. Per the original workflow: The number of nucleated cells in each sample was estimated by amplification of reference gene primers within the assay. To quantify the absolute abundance of each unique TCRbeta CDR3 rearrangement, sequence reads were collapsed and filtered. For each sample, productive Simpson clonality was calculated by taking the square root of Simpson's diversity index across productive rearrangements. TCRdb limited this immuneACCESS table to in-frame rearrangements with V and J called. A share of clones is missing; checked studies link under half to unresolved V genes, and the rest is unexplained. From that table come the V and J calls and clone size; the DNA was used to work out D and trimming. Present in this sample are 220,000 or so clones, 70% to 90% of which were seen just once. Jointly, the top ten make up more than 8.5% of the sample.

One collaborating source in Seattle enrolled patients during active infection and followed them longitudinally through the course of disease. Collaborating institutions collected whole blood in K2EDTA tubes following their own protocols. For TCRbeta analysis, collaborators shipped samples in one of three forms: frozen whole blood, isolated PBMCs, or DNA extracted from either of those sample types. What the research found in general, with its limitations: How much clinical and demographic metadata was included differed by source and by participant, and the metadata was provided uncurated.

Sequenced material: peripheral blood. The TCR originated in a woman in her forties or fifties with COVID-19, enrolled during active disease.

The CDR3 is CASSLALQGASEQYF. The sequenced DNA: TGTGCCAGCAGCTTGGCTCTCCAGGGGGCTAGTGAGCAGTACTTC. The chain is encoded by TRBV5-6 joined to TRBJ2-7, and 8 junctional nucleotides match TRBD1. V is pruned by 0 bases and J by 7 bases, leaving 9 bases of the junction without a gene match. Reading the germline V gene gives CDR1 SGHDT and CDR2 YYEEEE. The CDR3 has 15 amino acids, counting the end cysteine and phenylalanine. Of the read, only the CDR3 DNA is kept; its 45 bases are in frame from base 1.